This TCR beta chain was identified in a study of OX40 agonist ivuxolimab in advanced cancers. CDR3 length: 14 amino acids. The ends lost 6 bases at V and 0 bases at J; junction bases unmatched: 4. CDR1 is SNHLY, CDR2 FYNNEI, per germline. Profiled with immunoSEQ multiplex PCR; TCRdb holds only in-frame clones, not every one. The sample has about 88,000 clones, approximately 87% seen once. The source material was CD4+ or CD8+ T cells sorted from blood, sampled in a trial of the OX40 agonist ivuxolimab. The V and J genes are TRBV2 and TRBJ2-5; 7 nucleotides line up with TRBD2. The TCR was taken from an adult with an advanced solid tumor such as melanoma, head and neck, liver or kidney cancer. CDR3 sequence: CASRGRGYQETQYF. The DNA of the CDR3 is TGTGCCAGCAGGGGGCGGGGGTACCAAGAGACCCAGTACTTC.